This T cell receptor beta chain was found in a study of blood T cell repertoires in COVID-19. About the research overall: Italy, Spain and the United States were the sources of the convalescent and acute COVID-19 samples.

Germline V CDR1 and CDR2: KGHSH, LQKENI. The V end lost 4 bases, the J end lost 9 bases, and 16 bases lay between the germline ends. The CDR3 loop spans 14 amino acids. Authors' methods: Amplification with reference gene primers provided the estimates of nucleated cell counts. TCRdb's copy holds only in-frame clones and misses some; the assay was immunoSEQ multiplex PCR. D and trimming come from the DNA, and the V and J calls and clone size come from that table. The sample carries 150,000 or so clones, around 86% recorded once. This clone was counted a few times. Seattle participants joined during active infection and were tracked over time.

The gene calls are TRBV18 and TRBJ1-5, with D possibly TRBD1 on 6 matching bases. The source of this sequence is a man in his sixties with COVID-19, enrolled during active disease. The sequenced material came from peripheral blood. This CDR3 is CASSQLPGTLPQHF. The CDR3 DNA follows: TGTGCCAGCTCACAATTGCCCGGGACACTGCCCCAGCATTTT.